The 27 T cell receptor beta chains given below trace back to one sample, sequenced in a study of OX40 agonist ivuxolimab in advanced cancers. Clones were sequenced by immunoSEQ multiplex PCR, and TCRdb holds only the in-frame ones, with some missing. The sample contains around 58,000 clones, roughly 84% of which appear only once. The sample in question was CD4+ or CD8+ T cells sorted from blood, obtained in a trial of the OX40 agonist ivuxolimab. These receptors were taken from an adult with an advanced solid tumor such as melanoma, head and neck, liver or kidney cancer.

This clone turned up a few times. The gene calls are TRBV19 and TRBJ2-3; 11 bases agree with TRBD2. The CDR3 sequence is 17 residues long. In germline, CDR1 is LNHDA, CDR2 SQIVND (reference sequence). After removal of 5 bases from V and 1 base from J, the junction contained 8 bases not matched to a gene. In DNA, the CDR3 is TGTGCCAGTAGTGAATCCTATAGCGGGGGGGGCACAGATACGCAGTATTTT. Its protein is CASSESYSGGGTDTQYF.

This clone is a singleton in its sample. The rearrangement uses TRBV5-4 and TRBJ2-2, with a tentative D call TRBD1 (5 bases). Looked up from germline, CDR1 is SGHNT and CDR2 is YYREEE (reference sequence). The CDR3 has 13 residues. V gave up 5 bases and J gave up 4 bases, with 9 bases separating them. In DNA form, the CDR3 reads TGTGCCAGCAGTCGACAGATCACCGGGGAGCTGTTTTTT. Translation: CASSRQITGELFF.

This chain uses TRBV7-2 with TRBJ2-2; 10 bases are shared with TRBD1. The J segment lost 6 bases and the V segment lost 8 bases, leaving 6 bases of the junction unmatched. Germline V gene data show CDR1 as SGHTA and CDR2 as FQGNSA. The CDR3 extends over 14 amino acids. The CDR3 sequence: CASAGDRGSGELFF. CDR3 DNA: TGTGCCAGCGCGGGGGACAGGGGTTCCGGGGAGCTGTTTTTT.

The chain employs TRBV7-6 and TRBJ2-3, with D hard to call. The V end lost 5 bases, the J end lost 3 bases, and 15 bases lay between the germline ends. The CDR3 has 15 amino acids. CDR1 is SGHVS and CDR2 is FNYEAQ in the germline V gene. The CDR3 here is CASSPGLKWTDTQYF. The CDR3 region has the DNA TGTGCCAGCAGCCCCGGATTAAAATGGACAGATACGCAGTATTTT.

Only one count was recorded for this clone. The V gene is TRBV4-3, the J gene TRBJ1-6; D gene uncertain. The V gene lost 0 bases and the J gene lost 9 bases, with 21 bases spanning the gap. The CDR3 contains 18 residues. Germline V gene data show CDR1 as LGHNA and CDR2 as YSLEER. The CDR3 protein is CASSQERPSGGSPSPLHF. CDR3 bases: TGCGCCAGCAGCCAAGAGAGGCCGTCTGGTGGTTCGCCTTCACCCCTCCACTTT.

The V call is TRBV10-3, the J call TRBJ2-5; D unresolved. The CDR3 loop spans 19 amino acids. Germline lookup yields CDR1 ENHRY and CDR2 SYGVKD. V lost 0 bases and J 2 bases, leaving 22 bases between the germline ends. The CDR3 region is CAISESRGSRLGPQETQYF. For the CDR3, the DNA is TGTGCCATCAGTGAGTCGAGAGGATCACGGCTAGGGCCTCAAGAGACCCAGTACTTC.

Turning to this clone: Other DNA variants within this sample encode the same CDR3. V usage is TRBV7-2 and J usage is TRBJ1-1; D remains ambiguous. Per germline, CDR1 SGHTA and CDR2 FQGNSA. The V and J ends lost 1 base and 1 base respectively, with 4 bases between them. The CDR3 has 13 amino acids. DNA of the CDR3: TGTGCCAGCAGCTTAGTGGGGAACACTGAAGCTTTCTTT. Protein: CASSLVGNTEAFF.

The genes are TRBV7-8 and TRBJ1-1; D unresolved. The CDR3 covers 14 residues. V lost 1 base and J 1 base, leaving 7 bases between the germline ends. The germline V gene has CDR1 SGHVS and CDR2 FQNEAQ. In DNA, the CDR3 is TGTGCCAGCAGCTTAGGACGAAGGAACACTGAAGCTTTCTTT. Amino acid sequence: CASSLGRRNTEAFF.

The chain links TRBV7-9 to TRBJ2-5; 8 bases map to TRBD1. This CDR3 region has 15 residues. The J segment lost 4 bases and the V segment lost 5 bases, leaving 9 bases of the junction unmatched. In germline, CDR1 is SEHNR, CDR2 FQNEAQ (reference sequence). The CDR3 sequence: CASSPGQGAGETQYF. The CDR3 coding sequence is TGTGCCAGCAGCCCCGGGCAGGGGGCGGGAGAGACCCAGTACTTC.

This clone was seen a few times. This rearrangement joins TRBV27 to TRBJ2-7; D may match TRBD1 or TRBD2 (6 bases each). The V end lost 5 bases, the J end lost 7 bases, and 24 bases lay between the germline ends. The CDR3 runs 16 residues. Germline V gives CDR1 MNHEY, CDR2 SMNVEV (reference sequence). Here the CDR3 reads CASSTVTGAPLLEQYF. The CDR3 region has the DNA TGTGCCAGCAGTACCGTAACGGGGGCCCCCCTTTTAGAGCAGTACTTC.

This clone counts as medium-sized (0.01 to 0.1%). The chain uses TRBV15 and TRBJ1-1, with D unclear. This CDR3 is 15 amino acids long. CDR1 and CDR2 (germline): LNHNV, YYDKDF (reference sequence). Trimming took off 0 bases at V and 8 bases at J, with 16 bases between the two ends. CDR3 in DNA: TGTGCCACCAGCAGAGATGGTGGGGTTATGGGGGAAGCTTTCTTT. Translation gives CATSRDGGVMGEAFF.

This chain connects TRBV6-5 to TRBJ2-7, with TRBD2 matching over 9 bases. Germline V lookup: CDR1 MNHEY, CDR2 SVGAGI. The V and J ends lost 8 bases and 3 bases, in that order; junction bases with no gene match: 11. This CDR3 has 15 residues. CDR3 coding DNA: TGTGCCAGCGGACGAAGCGGGAGGTCTCTCTACGAGCAGTACTTC. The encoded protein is CASGRSGRSLYEQYF.

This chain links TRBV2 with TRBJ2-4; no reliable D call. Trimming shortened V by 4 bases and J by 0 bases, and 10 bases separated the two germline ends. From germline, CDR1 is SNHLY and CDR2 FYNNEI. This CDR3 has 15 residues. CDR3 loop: CASSVRMGAKNIQYF. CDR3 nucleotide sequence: TGTGCCAGCAGTGTGCGTATGGGAGCCAAAAACATTCAGTACTTC.

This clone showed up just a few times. The DNA of the CDR3 is TGTGCCACCAGCATCCAGGACAGGGGGCCTCCCTACGAGCAGTACTTC. Its translation: CATSIQDRGPPYEQYF. This sequence joins TRBV15 and TRBJ2-7, with 11 bases lining up with TRBD1. V was pared by 4 bases and J by 2 bases, with 7 bases of the junction left unmatched. Per the germline V gene, CDR1 is LNHNV and CDR2 is YYDKDF (reference sequence). This CDR3 region has 16 residues. Full variable domain (remainder filled in from reference TRBV15 and TRBJ2-7): DAMVIQNPRYQVTQFGKPVTLSCSQTLNHNVMYWYQQKSSQAPKLLFHYYDKDFNNEADTPDNFQSRRPNTSFCFLDIRSPGLGDTAMYLCATSIQDRGPPYEQYFGPGTRLTVT.

The CDR3 loop is CASTPGQGVSDTQYF. In DNA form, the CDR3 reads TGTGCCAGTACCCCGGGACAGGGGGTGTCAGATACGCAGTATTTT. The chain uses TRBV19 and TRBJ2-3; 11 bases align to TRBD1. The CDR3 is 15 amino acids. Unmatched junction bases numbered 7, after V lost 7 bases and J lost 4 bases. Germline-derived CDR1 and CDR2 are LNHDA and SQIVND (reference sequence).

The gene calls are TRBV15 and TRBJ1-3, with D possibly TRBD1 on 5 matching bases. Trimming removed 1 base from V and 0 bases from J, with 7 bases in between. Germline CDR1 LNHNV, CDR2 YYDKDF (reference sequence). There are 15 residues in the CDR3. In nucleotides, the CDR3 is TGTGCCACCAGCAGAGGACAGCTCTCTGGAAACACCATATATTTT. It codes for CATSRGQLSGNTIYF.

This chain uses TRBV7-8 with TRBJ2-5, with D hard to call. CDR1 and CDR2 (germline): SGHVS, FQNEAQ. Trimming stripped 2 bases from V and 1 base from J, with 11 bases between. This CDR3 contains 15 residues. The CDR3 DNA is TGTGCCAGCAGCTTAAATGTGGCGCCCCAAGAGACCCAGTACTTC. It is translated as CASSLNVAPQETQYF. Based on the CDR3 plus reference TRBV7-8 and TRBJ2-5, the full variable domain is GAGVSQSPRYKVAKRGQDVALRCDPISGHVSLFWYQQALGQGPEFLTYFQNEAQLDKSGLPSDRFFAERPEGSVSTLKIQRTQQEDSAVYLCASSLNVAPQETQYFGPGTRLLVL.

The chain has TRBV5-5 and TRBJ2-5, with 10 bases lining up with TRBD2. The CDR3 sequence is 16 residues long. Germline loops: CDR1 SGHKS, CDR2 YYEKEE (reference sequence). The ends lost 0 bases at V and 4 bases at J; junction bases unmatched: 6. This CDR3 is CASSLELAGGRETQYF. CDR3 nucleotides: TGTGCCAGCAGCTTGGAGTTAGCGGGGGGTCGAGAGACCCAGTACTTC.

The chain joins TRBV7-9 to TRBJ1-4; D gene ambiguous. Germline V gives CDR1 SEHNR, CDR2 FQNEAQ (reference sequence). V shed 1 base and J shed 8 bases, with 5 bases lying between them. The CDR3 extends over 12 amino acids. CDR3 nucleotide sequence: TGTGCCAGCAGCTTAGGGAAAGAAAAACTGTTTTTT. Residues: CASSLGKEKLFF.

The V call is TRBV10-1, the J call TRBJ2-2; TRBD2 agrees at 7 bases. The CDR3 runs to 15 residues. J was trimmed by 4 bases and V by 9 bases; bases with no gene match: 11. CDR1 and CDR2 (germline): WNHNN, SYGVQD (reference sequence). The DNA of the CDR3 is TGCGCCAGTGGTACCGCGGGAGTTGGCACCGGGGAGCTGTTTTTT. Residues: CASGTAGVGTGELFF.

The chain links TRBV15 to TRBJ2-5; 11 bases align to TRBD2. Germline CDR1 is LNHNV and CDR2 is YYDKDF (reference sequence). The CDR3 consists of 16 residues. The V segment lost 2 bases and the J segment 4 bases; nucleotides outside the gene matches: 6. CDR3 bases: TGTGCCACCAGCAGAAGACTAGCGGGAACCCCAGAGACCCAGTACTTC. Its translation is CATSRRLAGTPETQYF.

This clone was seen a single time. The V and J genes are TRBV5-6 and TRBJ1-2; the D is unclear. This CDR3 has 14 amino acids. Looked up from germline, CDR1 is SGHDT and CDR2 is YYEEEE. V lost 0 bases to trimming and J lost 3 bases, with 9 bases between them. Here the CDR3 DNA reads TGTGCCAGCAGCTTGGGTTGGGTAGACTATGGCTACACCTTC. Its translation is CASSLGWVDYGYTF. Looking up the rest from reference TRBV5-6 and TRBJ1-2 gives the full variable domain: DAGVTQSPTHLIKTRGQQVTLRCSPKSGHDTVSWYQQALGQGPQFIFQYYEEEERQRGNFPDRFSGHQFPNYSSELNVNALLLGDSALYLCASSLGWVDYGYTFGSGTRLTVV.

DNA of the CDR3: TGTGCCAGCAGTTACTCCCGGGACATTCAGTACTTC. Translated, it gives CASSYSRDIQYF. This chain joins TRBV6-5 and TRBJ2-4; D unclear. Germline V CDR1 and CDR2: MNHEY, SVGAGI. The CDR3 sequence is 12 residues long. V lost 0 bases and J lost 8, with 5 bases in between.

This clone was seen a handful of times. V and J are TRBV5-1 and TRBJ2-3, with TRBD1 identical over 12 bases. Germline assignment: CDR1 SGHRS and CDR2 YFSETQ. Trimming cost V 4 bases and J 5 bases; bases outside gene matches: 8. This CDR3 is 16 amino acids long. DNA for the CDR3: TGCGCCAGCAGCAGGGGACAGGGGGCGCGTATAGATACGCAGTATTTT. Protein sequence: CASSRGQGARIDTQYF.

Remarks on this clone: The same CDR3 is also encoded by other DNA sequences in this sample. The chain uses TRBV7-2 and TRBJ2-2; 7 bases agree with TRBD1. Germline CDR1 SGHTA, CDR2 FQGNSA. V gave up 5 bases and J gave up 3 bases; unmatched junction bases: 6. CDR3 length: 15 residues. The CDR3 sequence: CASSLRQGHTGELFF. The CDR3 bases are TGTGCCAGCAGCCTAAGACAGGGCCACACCGGGGAGCTGTTTTTT.

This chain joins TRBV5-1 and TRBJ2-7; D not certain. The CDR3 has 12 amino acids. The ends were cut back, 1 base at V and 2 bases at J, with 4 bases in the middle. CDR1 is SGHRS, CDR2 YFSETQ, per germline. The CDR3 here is CASSLKPYEQYF. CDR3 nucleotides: TGCGCCAGCAGCTTGAAACCCTACGAGCAGTACTTC.

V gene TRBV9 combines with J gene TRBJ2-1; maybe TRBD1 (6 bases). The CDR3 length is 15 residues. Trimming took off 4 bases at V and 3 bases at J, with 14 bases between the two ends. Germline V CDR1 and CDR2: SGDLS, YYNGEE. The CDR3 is CASSREGDFYNEQFF. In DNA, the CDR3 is TGTGCCAGCAGCAGAGAGGGGGATTTCTACAATGAGCAGTTCTTC.